This entry features one T cell receptor beta chain sequence. Its antigen is currently unknown. A CD45RO/CCR7/CD25/CD127/CD95/CD27 panel sorted naive, central memory, regulatory and stem cell-like memory CD4+ cells. Reverse transcribing all isolated RNA meant expressed TCRB transcripts were sequenced. The method was immunoSEQ multiplex PCR; TCRdb's version includes in-frame clones alone and lacks a portion of them. The data show about 340,000 clones, with 7% to 9% seen just once and less than 0.45% held by the top ten. The entry originates in a study of beta chain features in type 1 diabetes. General study results and limits: cDNA-based sequencing might over-represent cells highly expressing TCR. No resolution was reached here on whether HLA type influences TCRB rearrangement.

This CDR3 spans 13 amino acids. V gave up 8 bases and J gave up 4 bases, with 14 bases separating them. Germline V gene data show CDR1 as PRHDT and CDR2 as FYEKMQ (reference sequence). The chain employs TRBV13 and TRBJ1-1, with D perhaps TRBD1 (6 bases). The clonotype originates from a woman aged 18-29 years in good health. Input material: central memory CD4+ T cells from blood. Here the CDR3 reads CASGNTRGTEAFF. DNA for the CDR3: TGTGCCAGCGGCAATACCAGGGGCACTGAAGCTTTCTTT.